This TCR beta chain stems from a study of T cell repertoires in cytomegalovirus infection. Study details: Public TCR beta signatures provided an indication of both CMV infection and a matching HLA type. Findings and limits, study-wide: Summed frequency of shared TCR beta families picked out CMV carriers who also had the relevant HLA. In two of eight donors, the top clonotype was HLA-C-restricted CMV-specific.

The CDR3 extends over 18 amino acids. V trimming: 2 bases; J trimming: 5 bases; junction bases outside the gene matches: 13. The germline CDR1 and CDR2 sequences are DFQATT and SNEGSKA (reference sequence). TCRdb independently ran MiXCR on the reads; one entry per CDR3 protein. The sample gives about 180,000 distinct CDR3 sequences, roughly 17% of which show up once; around 27% is in the top ten. As for this clonotype: Antigen specificity is unknown.

The receptor was isolated from a human donor in good health (CMV status not recorded). Some clones in this sample may be carry-over from other donors' samples. J is TRBJ2-1 and V is TRBV20-1, with 12 nucleotides matching TRBD2. The material sequenced was CD8+ T cells from PBMCs. This chain's CDR3 is CSARMTSGGTRPNNEQFF. The CDR3 DNA sequence: TGCAGTGCTAGAATGACTAGCGGGGGTACCCGTCCTAACAATGAGCAGTTCTTC.